Reported below is one T cell receptor beta chain. The authors' processing: Reference gene primer amplification in the assay estimated nucleated cell counts. Libraries were prepared by immunoSEQ multiplex PCR; TCRdb keeps only in-frame clonotypes and omits some of them. Clone size and V and J calls were adopted from that table, with D and trimming inferred from the DNA. The sample lists 65,000 to 95,000 clones; roughly 80% were seen once. The sample originates from a study of blood T cell repertoires in COVID-19. The TCR was taken from a man aged 55 to 70 with COVID-19, enrolled during active disease. Sequencing was done on a sample of peripheral blood.

CDR3 coding DNA: TGTGCCAGCAGCGTAGCTCAGAACACAGATACGCAGTATTTT. This codes for CASSVAQNTDTQYF. The chain combines TRBV9 with TRBJ2-3; D is unresolved. Per the germline V gene, CDR1 is SGDLS and CDR2 is YYNGEE. The germline V and J ends were trimmed by 0 bases and 2 bases, with 7 bases remaining between them. This CDR3 is built from 14 residues.